The 10 T cell receptor beta chains reported below all come from one sample, sequenced in a study of CD8 T cells in ankylosing spondylitis. TCRdb reprocessed the 5' RACE reads with MiXCR, giving one entry per CDR3 protein. Of about 440,000 distinct CDR3 sequences listed, about a sixth are singletons. Study-wide findings and caveats: Typical of ankylosing spondylitis blood, it appeared, was a TCR beta motif of under 10 highly homologous variants.

Antigens of these TCRs are unknown. The sample consisted of blood, either unsorted or a sorted T cell fraction (not recorded which). Source of these receptors: a male donor with ankylosing spondylitis.

In this sample, this clonotype turned up a few times. One end of the junction varies from germline; a read error may be responsible. The chain carries TRBV7-9 and TRBJ1-1, with a weak D call TRBD1 (6 bases). The V gene's germline CDR1 is SEHNR and CDR2 FQNEAQ (reference sequence). The length of the CDR3 is 13 residues. CDR3 DNA: TGTGCCAGCAGCTTGGCGGGGGGCACTGAAGCCCACTTT. Its translation is CASSLAGGTEAHF.

This clonotype occurred a few times. This rearrangement joins TRBV12-3 or TRBV12-4 to TRBJ1-2; D remains ambiguous. CDR3 length equals 13 residues. V dropped 6 bases and J dropped 1 base, with 9 bases sitting between them. CDR3 in amino acids: CASRRGNNYGYTF. For the CDR3, the DNA is TGTGCCAGCAGAAGAGGAAATAACTATGGCTACACCTTC.

V gene TRBV20-1 combines with J gene TRBJ2-1, with TRBD2 as a possible D gene (6 bases). The CDR3 contains 14 residues. Trimming took 2 bases from V and 3 from J, leaving 11 bases between them. Looked up from germline, CDR1 is DFQATT and CDR2 is SNEGSKA (reference sequence). CDR3 loop: CSARLAMGYNEQFF. The CDR3 DNA reads as TGCAGTGCTAGACTAGCGATGGGCTACAATGAGCAGTTCTTC.

The V gene is TRBV5-1, the J gene TRBJ2-7; 9 nucleotides match TRBD1. Germline CDR1 reads SGHRS; CDR2 reads YFSETQ. The CDR3 has 15 residues. Germline trimming cut 3 bases from V and 5 bases from J; bases unmatched to any gene: 9. CDR3 sequence reads: CASSSSGQGAHEQYF. For the CDR3, the DNA is TGCGCCAGCAGCTCCTCGGGACAGGGTGCCCACGAGCAGTACTTC.

The chain is built from TRBV11-2 and TRBJ2-7, with a tentative D call TRBD2 (6 bases). In germline, CDR1 is SGHAT, CDR2 FQNNGV. V dropped 5 bases and J dropped 0 bases, with 26 bases sitting between them. The CDR3 contains 19 residues. CDR3 protein: CASSVIDGGGLSFSYEQYF. CDR3 DNA sequence: TGTGCCAGCAGCGTTATAGATGGGGGAGGACTTTCTTTCTCCTACGAGCAGTACTTC.

About this clonotype: Sequence at one end of the junction differs from germline and may be a read error. The chain couples TRBV7-7 to TRBJ2-3, with 10 bases aligning to TRBD2. This CDR3 is built from 17 residues. CDR1 SSHAT and CDR2 FNYEAQ come from the germline V gene (reference sequence). CDR3 coding DNA: TGTGCTAGCAGCTTAGCAGCTAGCGGGGGTAACACAGATACGCAGTATTTT. Amino acid sequence: CASSLAASGGNTDTQYF.

J is TRBJ2-2 and V is TRBV12-3 or TRBV12-4, with 7 bases lining up with TRBD2. CDR3 length: 17 amino acids. Germline trimming cut 3 bases from V and 0 bases from J; bases unmatched to any gene: 7. This CDR3 is CASSFGAGASNTGELFF. Written as DNA, the CDR3 is TGTGCCAGCAGTTTTGGTGCGGGAGCTTCGAACACCGGGGAGCTGTTTTTT.

This chain links TRBV7-2 with TRBJ2-1; 8 bases align to TRBD2. J lost 4 bases, V lost 2 bases, and 4 bases had no gene match. This CDR3 comprises 15 residues. Germline values: CDR1 SGHTA, CDR2 FQGNSA. The CDR3 bases are TGTGCCAGCAGCTTACAAATAGCGGGGTACAATGAGCAGTTCTTC. Translated, it gives CASSLQIAGYNEQFF.

This chain uses TRBV18 with TRBJ2-5, with 8 bases identical to TRBD1. The germline CDR1 and CDR2 sequences are KGHSH and LQKENI. The CDR3 spans 14 residues. Germline trimming cut 4 bases from V and 7 bases from J; bases unmatched to any gene: 8. CDR3 region: CASSLYDRGATQYF. The CDR3 DNA follows: TGTGCCAGCTCACTCTACGACAGGGGTGCGACCCAGTACTTC.

This clonotype was seen a handful of times. The chain couples TRBV29-1 to TRBJ2-5; TRBD1 is a possible D gene (6 bases). Germline V lookup: CDR1 SQVTM, CDR2 ANQGSEA. CDR3 length: 12 amino acids. The V end was cut by 7 bases, the J end by 5 bases, with 14 bases between. The CDR3 region has the DNA TGCAGCGGCTCACAGGGTCAGGAGACCCAGTACTTC. As protein: CSGSQGQETQYF.